This passage covers 13 T cell receptor beta chains from one sample sequenced in a study of blood T cell repertoires in COVID-19. The table came from immunoSEQ multiplex PCR; TCRdb's copy has only in-frame clones and leaves some out. Among about 80,000 clones listed, under 80% were seen once. The specimen sequenced was peripheral blood. Source of these receptors: a human donor in a cohort sampled during active COVID-19.

This clone was counted only a few times. The rearrangement links TRBV2 to TRBJ1-2, with no clear D. Trimming removed 0 bases from V and 4 bases from J, with 12 bases in between. The CDR3 is 15 residues long. Per germline, CDR1 SNHLY and CDR2 FYNNEI. The CDR3 region has the DNA TGTGCCAGCAGTGAAGCGCTCGTTTCAGTCTATGGCTACACCTTC. Protein product: CASSEALVSVYGYTF.

The chain links TRBV19 to TRBJ1-4; tentatively, D is TRBD1 (5 bases). V shed 3 bases and J shed 8 bases, with 13 bases lying between them. The CDR3 consists of 14 residues. Germline loops: CDR1 LNHDA, CDR2 SQIVND (reference sequence). CDR3 DNA sequence: TGTGCCAGTAGTATGAAACAGGTCGCGGAAAAACTGTTTTTT. This encodes CASSMKQVAEKLFF.

In DNA form, the CDR3 reads TGTGCCAGTAGTACGTGGACTAGCGAAAACATTCAGTACTTC. Translation: CASSTWTSENIQYF. This chain joins TRBV19 and TRBJ2-4; TRBD2 agrees at 9 bases. This CDR3 comprises 14 residues. V dropped 4 bases and J dropped 5; count of bases not matched to a gene: 3. Germline CDR1 LNHDA, CDR2 SQIVND (reference sequence). The whole variable domain, filled in from reference TRBV19 and TRBJ2-4, reads DGGITQSPKYLFRKEGQNVTLSCEQNLNHDAMYWYRQDPGQGLRLIYYSQIVNDFQKGDIAEGYSVSREKKESFPLTVTSAQKNPTAFYLCASSTWTSENIQYFGAGTRLSVL.

Concerning this clone: A much larger clone sits a single nucleotide away, making a read error possible. The chain links TRBV6-2 or TRBV6-3 to TRBJ1-5; tentative D call: TRBD1 (5 bases). V was cut by 5 bases and J by 4 bases, with 9 bases left in between. The germline gives CDR1 MNHEY, CDR2 SVGEGT. This CDR3 has 13 amino acids. The CDR3 loop is CASSAGENQPQHF. CDR3 sequence (DNA): TGTGCCAGCAGTGCGGGGGAAAATCAGCCCCAGCATTTT.

This clone was seen just once. V gene TRBV28 combines with J gene TRBJ1-5; tentative D call: TRBD1 (5 bases). The V gene's germline CDR1 is MDHEN and CDR2 SYDVKM. Trimming cost V 5 bases and J 0 bases, with 11 bases left between them. This CDR3 is 15 amino acids long. The CDR3 loop is CASSLGGNSNQPQHF. The CDR3 nucleotides read TGTGCCAGCAGTCTGGGGGGGAATAGCAATCAGCCCCAGCATTTT.

This clone was observed a few times. V is TRBV30 and J is TRBJ1-1; 10 positions agree with TRBD1. This CDR3 has 13 amino acids. Looked up from germline, CDR1 is GTSNPN and CDR2 is SVGIG (reference sequence). Trimming took 3 bases from V and 3 from J; bases not matched to a gene: 1. CDR3 region: CAWRTGGHTEAFF. DNA of the CDR3: TGTGCCTGGAGGACAGGGGGCCACACTGAAGCTTTCTTT.

The V gene is TRBV7-2, the J gene TRBJ1-6, with 9 nucleotides matching TRBD1. V lost 5 bases, J lost 10 bases, and 9 bases stayed unmatched. The germline V gene has CDR1 SGHTA and CDR2 FQGNSA. CDR3 length equals 15 residues. The CDR3 spells CASSPLQGAGSPLHF. The CDR3 nucleotides are TGTGCCAGCAGCCCGCTACAGGGGGCCGGATCACCCCTCCACTTT.

This sequence joins TRBV4-1 and TRBJ2-7; D is perhaps TRBD2 (5 bases). The germline V gene encodes CDR1 MGHRA and CDR2 YSYEKL. The CDR3 length is 14 residues. V was cut by 1 base and J by 2 bases, with 9 bases left in between. The CDR3 loop reads CASSQGSGTYEQYF. In DNA form, the CDR3 reads TGCGCCAGCAGCCAAGGGTCGGGAACCTACGAGCAGTACTTC.

This sequence joins TRBV18 and TRBJ2-2, with TRBD1 matching 7 bases. Germline V CDR1 and CDR2: KGHSH, LQKENI. The CDR3 runs 17 residues. V shed 5 bases, J shed 3 bases, and the junction held 12 bases outside the gene matches. CDR3 sequence reads: CASSSSSARGYTGELFF. CDR3 coding DNA: TGTGCCAGCTCATCATCTTCGGCCAGGGGGTACACCGGGGAGCTGTTTTTT. The whole variable domain, remainder taken from reference TRBV18 and TRBJ2-2, is NAGVMQNPRHLVRRRGQEARLRCSPMKGHSHVYWYRQLPEEGLKFMVYLQKENIIDESGMPKERFSAEFPKEGPSILRIQQVVRGDSAAYFCASSSSSARGYTGELFFGEGSRLTVL.

This chain uses TRBV28 with TRBJ2-3; TRBD1 matches at 7 bases. Germline CDR1 MDHEN, CDR2 SYDVKM. The CDR3 extends over 15 amino acids. V dropped 7 bases and J dropped 4; count of bases not matched to a gene: 11. The CDR3 protein is CASTTSGGISDTQYF. DNA of the CDR3: TGTGCCAGCACGACCTCAGGGGGAATCTCAGATACGCAGTATTTT.

The chain links TRBV30 to TRBJ2-7; TRBD2 matches at 8 bases. There are 14 residues in the CDR3. Germline V CDR1 and CDR2: GTSNPN, SVGIG (reference sequence). The ends lost 4 bases at V and 3 bases at J; junction bases unmatched: 8. The CDR3 reads CAWTLAGLNYEQYF. In DNA form, the CDR3 reads TGTGCCTGGACCTTAGCGGGGTTGAACTACGAGCAGTACTTC.

The J gene is TRBJ2-3, the V gene TRBV27; 8 bases agree with TRBD1. The CDR3 extends over 12 amino acids. V was clipped by 4 bases and J by 11 bases; unmatched bases: 5. From germline, CDR1 is MNHEY and CDR2 SMNVEV (reference sequence). The CDR3 spells CASSSRGQRQYF. The CDR3 nucleotides read TGTGCCAGCAGTTCCAGGGGGCAAAGGCAGTATTTT.

This clone turned up a few times. V gene TRBV6-2 or TRBV6-3 combines with J gene TRBJ2-1, with TRBD2 matching 8 bases. Trimming at V came to 4 bases and at J to 6 bases, leaving 11 bases not matched to a gene. Germline V gene data show CDR1 as MNHEY and CDR2 as SVGEGT. The CDR3 contains 16 residues. The CDR3 sequence is CASSSTGLASVNEQFF. The CDR3, as DNA: TGTGCCAGCAGTTCAACCGGACTAGCTTCAGTCAATGAGCAGTTCTTC.